The source of this T cell receptor (beta chain) is a study of T-cell reconstitution after alpha-beta-depleted transplantation in children. The TCRbeta library was prepared with unique molecular identifiers. TCRdb reanalysed the PCR reads using MiXCR and keeps one entry per CDR3 protein. The data hold 360,000 or so distinct CDR3 sequences, with approximately 20% observed a single time. This clonotype was seen more than once but under ten times. CDR1 is SGHTA, CDR2 FQGNSA, per germline. The CDR3 covers 14 residues. V was pared by 5 bases and J by 0 bases, with 10 bases between. This material consisted of PBMCs from the stem cell graft donor, taken from the stem cell graft. The chain joins TRBV7-2 to TRBJ2-5; D is possibly TRBD2 (6 bases). This TCR was recovered from a human donor who donated a stem cell graft to a child with acute myeloid leukemia. CDR3 protein: CASSHLAYQETQYF. As DNA, the CDR3 is TGTGCCAGCAGCCATCTAGCGTACCAAGAGACCCAGTACTTC. Full variable domain (outside the CDR3, taken from reference TRBV7-2 and TRBJ2-5): GAGVSQSPSNKVTEKGKDVELRCDPISGHTALYWYRQSLGQGLEFLIYFQGNSAPDKSGLPSDRFSAERTGGSVSTLTIQRTQQEDSAVYLCASSHLAYQETQYFGPGTRLLVL.